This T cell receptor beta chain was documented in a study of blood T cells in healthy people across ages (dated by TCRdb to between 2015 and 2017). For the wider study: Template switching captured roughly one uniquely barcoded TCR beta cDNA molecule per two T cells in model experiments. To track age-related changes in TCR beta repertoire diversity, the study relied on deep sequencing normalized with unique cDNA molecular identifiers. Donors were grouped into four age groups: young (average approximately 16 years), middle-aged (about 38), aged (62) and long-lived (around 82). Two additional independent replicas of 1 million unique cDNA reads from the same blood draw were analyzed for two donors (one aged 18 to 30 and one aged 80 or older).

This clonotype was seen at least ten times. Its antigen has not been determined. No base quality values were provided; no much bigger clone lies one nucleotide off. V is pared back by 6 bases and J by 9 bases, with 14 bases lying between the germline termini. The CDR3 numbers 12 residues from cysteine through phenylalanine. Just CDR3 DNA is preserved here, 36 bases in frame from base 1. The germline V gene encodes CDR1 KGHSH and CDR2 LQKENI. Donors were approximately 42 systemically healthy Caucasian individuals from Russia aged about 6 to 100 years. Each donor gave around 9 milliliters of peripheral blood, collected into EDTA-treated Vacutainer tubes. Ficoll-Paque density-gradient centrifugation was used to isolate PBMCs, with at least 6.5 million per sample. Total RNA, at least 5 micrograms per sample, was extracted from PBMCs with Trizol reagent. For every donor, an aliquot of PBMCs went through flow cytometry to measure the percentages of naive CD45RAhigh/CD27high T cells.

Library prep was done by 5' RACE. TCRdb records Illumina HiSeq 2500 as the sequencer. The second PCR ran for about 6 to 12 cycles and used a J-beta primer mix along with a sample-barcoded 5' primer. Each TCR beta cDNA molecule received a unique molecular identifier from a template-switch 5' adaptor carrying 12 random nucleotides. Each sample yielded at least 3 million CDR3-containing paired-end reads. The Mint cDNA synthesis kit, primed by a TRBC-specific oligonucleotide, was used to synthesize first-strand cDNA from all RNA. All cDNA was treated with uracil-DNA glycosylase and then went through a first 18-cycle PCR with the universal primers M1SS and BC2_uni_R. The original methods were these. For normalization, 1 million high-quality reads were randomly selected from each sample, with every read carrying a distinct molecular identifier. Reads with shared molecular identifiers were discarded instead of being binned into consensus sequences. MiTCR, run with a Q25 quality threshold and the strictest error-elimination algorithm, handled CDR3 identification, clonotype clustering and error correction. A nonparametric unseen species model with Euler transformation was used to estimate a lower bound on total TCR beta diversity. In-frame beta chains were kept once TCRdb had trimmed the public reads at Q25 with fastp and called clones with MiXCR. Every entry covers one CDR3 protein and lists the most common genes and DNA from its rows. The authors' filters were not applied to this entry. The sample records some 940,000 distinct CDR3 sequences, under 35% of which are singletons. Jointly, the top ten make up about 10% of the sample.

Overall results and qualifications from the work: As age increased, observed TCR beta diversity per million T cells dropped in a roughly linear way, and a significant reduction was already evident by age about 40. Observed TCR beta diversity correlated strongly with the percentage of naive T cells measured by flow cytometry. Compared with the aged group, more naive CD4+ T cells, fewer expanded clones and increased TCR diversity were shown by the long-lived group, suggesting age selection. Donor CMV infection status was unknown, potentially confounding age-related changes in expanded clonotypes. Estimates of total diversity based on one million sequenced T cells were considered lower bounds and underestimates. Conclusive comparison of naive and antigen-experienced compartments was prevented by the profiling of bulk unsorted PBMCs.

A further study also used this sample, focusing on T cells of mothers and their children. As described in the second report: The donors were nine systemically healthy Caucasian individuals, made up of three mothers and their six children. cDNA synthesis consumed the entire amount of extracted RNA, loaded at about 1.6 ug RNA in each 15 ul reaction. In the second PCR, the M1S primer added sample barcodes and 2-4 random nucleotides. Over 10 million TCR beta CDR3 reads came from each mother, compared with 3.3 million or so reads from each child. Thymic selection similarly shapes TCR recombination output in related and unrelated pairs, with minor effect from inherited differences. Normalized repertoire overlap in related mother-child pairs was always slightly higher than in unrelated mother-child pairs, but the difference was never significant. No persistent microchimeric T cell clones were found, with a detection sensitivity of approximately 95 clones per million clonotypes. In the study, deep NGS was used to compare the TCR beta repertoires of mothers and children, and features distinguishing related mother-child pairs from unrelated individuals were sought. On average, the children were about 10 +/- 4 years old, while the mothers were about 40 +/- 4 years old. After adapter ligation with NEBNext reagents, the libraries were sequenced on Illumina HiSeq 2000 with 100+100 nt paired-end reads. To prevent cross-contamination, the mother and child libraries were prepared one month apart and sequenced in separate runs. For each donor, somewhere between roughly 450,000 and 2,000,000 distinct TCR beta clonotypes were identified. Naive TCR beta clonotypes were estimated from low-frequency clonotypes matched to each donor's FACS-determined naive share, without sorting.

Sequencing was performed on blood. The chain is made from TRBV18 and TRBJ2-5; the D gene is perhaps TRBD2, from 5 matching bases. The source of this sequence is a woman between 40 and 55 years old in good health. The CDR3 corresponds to CASSPTDLSQYF. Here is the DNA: TGTGCCAGCTCTCCTACGGACTTATCCCAGTACTTC.